The sequence of this TCR beta chain was determined in a study of regulatory T cells in long-lasting Graves disease. Overall study: Freshly diagnosed Graves' patients had used antithyroid drugs for under 3 months.

Time point: newly diagnosed GD, antithyroid drugs for less than 3 months. PBMCs were the source of the RNA used for TCR sequencing. As concerns this clonotype: A read error is possible here, since a much larger clone lies one base away.

CDR3 length: 12 residues. V was trimmed by 7 bases and J by 8 bases, leaving 13 bases between them. Germline CDR1 and CDR2: KGHDR and SFDVKD. Arm-PCR with iRepertoire HTBI primers amplified the CDR3 regions for these TCR beta libraries. TCRdb re-called the multiplex PCR reads through MiXCR, storing one row per CDR3 protein. The table shows about 450,000 distinct CDR3 sequences, with roughly 15% occurring only once. The data were also submitted as part of a second study, on T cells in Graves' hyperthyroidism and ophthalmopathy. That paper notes: First-round RT-PCR of the TCR CDR3 relied on the HTBI primer set.

This chain joins TRBV24-1 and TRBJ1-1; D not resolved. This sequence originates from a woman between 45 and 60 years old with Graves disease. Source: peripheral blood mononuclear cells (PBMCs), taken at new diagnosis, from a patient treated with antithyroid drugs. CDR3 sequence reads: CATSDDGPEAFF. CDR3 bases: TGTGCCACCAGCGATGACGGCCCCGAAGCTTTCTTT.